This T cell receptor beta chain comes out of a study of blood T cell repertoires in COVID-19. Background on the study: COVID-19 samples collected from the United States, Italy and Spain covered acute and convalescent phases.

Assay used: immunoSEQ multiplex PCR; TCRdb lists only in-frame clones, some missing. The table includes more than 95,000 clones, about nine tenths detected once. V trimming: 0 bases; J trimming: 4 bases; junction bases outside the gene matches: 4. The CDR3 contains 15 residues. Germline CDR1 is SGHRS and CDR2 is YFSETQ. The sequence was obtained from a man in his 60s with acute or convalescent COVID-19. This chain joins TRBV5-1 and TRBJ1-2, with TRBD1 matching over 9 bases. The sequenced sample consisted of peripheral blood. CDR3 in amino acids: CASSLGTGVGYGYTF. The DNA for the CDR3 is TGCGCCAGCAGCTTGGGGACAGGGGTAGGCTATGGCTACACCTTC.